This T cell receptor beta chain stems from a study of CD8+ T cells in alopecia areata. On the study more broadly: Tofacitinib dosing lasted 6 to 18 months, which was then followed by 6 months off drug. Study-wide findings and caveats: Normal scalp had lower clonality than lesional scalp, with alopecia totalis/universalis lesions showing this most strongly.

The germline CDR1 and CDR2 sequences are SQVTM and ANQGSEA. This CDR3 has 13 residues. J was trimmed by 4 bases and V by 3 bases; bases with no gene match: 5. This clone showed up just a few times. What it binds is unknown. Investigators isolated RNA and reverse transcribed it into cDNA to act as the sequencing template. TCRdb's table, derived via immunoSEQ multiplex PCR, lists solely in-frame clones and lacks some. The sample records 150,000 to 200,000 clones, 59% being singletons. This specimen was CD4+ T cells sorted from blood, taken at week 0. This clonotype originated in a human donor with alopecia areata. The chain recombines TRBV29-1 with TRBJ2-7; 8 nucleotides match TRBD1. CDR3 in amino acids: CSVEGTGRYEQYF. CDR3 in DNA: TGCAGCGTTGAGGGGACAGGTCGATACGAGCAGTACTTC.